This T cell receptor (beta chain) comes out of a study of T cells in Graves' hyperthyroidism and ophthalmopathy. RNA transcripts served as the template for amplifying TCR beta CDR3 regions. HTBI primers drove first-round RT-PCR of the TCR CDR3. One entry per CDR3 protein, called by TCRdb with MiXCR from the multiplex PCR reads. Here the sample spans about 98,000 distinct CDR3 sequences, roughly 37% being singletons. Germline V gene lookup returns CDR1 SGHDT and CDR2 YYEEEE. After removal of 2 bases from V and 10 bases from J, the junction contained 8 bases not matched to a gene. This CDR3 is 14 amino acids long. The table lists this clonotype with many counts. Newly diagnosed hyperthyroidism, duration under 2 months, in patients aged 18 to 65.

This TCR was sampled from a woman in her 30s with Graves' hyperthyroidism. The chain recombines TRBV5-6 with TRBJ1-4, with TRBD1 identical over 7 bases. The specimen was peripheral blood or thyroid tissue (not recorded which). The CDR3 coding sequence is TGTGCCAGCAGCTTTGGCACAGGGGTAGGAAAACTGTTTTTT. Amino acid sequence: CASSFGTGVGKLFF.